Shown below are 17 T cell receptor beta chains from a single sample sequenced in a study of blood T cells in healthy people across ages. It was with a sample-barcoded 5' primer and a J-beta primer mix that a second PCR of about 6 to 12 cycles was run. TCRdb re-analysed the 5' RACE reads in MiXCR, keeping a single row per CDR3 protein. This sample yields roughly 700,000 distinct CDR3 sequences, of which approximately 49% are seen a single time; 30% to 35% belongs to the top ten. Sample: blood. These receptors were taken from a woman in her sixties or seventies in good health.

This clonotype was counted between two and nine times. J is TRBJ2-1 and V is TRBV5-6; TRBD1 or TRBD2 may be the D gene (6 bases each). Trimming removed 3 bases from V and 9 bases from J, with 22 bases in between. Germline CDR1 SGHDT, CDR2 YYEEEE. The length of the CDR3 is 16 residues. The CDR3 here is CASSSYRLGGKAEQFF. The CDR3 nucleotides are TGTGCCAGCAGCTCATACAGACTAGGGGGTAAAGCTGAGCAGTTCTTC. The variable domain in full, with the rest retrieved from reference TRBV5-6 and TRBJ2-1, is DAGVTQSPTHLIKTRGQQVTLRCSPKSGHDTVSWYQQALGQGPQFIFQYYEEEERQRGNFPDRFSGHQFPNYSSELNVNALLLGDSALYLCASSSYRLGGKAEQFFGPGTRLTVL.

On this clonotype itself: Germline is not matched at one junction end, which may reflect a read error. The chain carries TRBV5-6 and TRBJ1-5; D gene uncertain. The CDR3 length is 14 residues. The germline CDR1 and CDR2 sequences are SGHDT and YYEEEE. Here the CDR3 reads CASGFHGFDQPQHF. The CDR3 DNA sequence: TGTGCCAGCGGCTTTCACGGGTTTGACCAGCCCCAGCATTTT.

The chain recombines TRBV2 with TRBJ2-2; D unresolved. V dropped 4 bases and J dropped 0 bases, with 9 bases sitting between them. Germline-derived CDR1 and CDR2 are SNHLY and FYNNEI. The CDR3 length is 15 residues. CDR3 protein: CASSVWRPNTGELFF. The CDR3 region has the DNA TGTGCCAGCAGTGTTTGGCGTCCGAACACCGGGGAGCTGTTTTTT.

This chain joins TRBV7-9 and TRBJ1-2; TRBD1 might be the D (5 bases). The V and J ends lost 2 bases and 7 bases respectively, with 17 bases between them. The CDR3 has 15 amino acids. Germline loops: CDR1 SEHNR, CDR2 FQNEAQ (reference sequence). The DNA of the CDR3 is TGTGCCAGCAGCTTACAGTTGGCAGGGAAGGGTGGCTACACCTTC. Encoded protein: CASSLQLAGKGGYTF.

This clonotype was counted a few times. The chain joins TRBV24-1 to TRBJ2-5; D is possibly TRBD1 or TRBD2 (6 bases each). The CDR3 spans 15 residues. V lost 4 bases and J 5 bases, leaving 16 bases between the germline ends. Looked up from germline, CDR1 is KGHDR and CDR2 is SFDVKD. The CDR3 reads CATSDYRVAGETQYF. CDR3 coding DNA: TGTGCCACCAGTGACTACAGGGTTGCGGGGGAGACCCAGTACTTC.

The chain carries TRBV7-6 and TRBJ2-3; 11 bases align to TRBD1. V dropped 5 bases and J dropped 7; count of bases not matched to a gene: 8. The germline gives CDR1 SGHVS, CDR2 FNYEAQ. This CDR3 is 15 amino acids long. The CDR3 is CASSRTGQGANTQYF. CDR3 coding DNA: TGTGCCAGCAGCCGAACAGGACAGGGGGCGAATACGCAGTATTTT. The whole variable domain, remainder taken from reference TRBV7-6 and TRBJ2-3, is GAGVSQSPRYKVTKRGQDVALRCDPISGHVSLYWYRQALGQGPEFLTYFNYEAQQDKSGLPNDRFSAERPEGSISTLTIQRTEQRDSAMYRCASSRTGQGANTQYFGPGTRLTVL.

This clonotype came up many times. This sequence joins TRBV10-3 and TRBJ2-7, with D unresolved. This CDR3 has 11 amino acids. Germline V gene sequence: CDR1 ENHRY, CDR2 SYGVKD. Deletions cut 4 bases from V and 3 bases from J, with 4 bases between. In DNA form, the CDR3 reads TGTGCCATCAGTGGGGGCTACGAGCAGTACTTC. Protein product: CAISGGYEQYF.

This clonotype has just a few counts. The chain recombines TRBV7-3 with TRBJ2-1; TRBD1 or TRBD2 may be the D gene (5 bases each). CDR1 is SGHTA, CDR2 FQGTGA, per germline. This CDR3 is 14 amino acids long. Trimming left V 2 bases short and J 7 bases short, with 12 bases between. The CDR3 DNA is TGTGCCAGCAGCTTAGGGGGTAGGACAAATGAGCAGTTCTTC. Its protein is CASSLGGRTNEQFF.

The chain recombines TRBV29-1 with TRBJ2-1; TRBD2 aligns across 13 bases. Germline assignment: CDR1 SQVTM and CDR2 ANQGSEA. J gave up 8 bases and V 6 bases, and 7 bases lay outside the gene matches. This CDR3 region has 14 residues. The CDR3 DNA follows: TGCAGCGTAGCCGGACTAGCGGGAGCTGATGAGCAGTTCTTC. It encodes CSVAGLAGADEQFF.

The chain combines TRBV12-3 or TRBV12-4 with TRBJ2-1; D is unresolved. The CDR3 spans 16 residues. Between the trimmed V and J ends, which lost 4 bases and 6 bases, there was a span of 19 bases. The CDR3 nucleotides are TGTGCCAGCAGTTCACAGAGTGTGTTACGAGGCAATGAGCAGTTCTTC. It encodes CASSSQSVLRGNEQFF.

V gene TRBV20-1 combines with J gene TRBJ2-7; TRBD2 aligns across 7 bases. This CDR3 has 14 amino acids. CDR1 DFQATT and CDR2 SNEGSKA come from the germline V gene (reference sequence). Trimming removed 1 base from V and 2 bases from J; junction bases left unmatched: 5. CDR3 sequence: CSARARAGPYEQYF. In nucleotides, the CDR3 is TGCAGTGCTAGAGCACGAGCGGGGCCCTACGAGCAGTACTTC.

The CDR3 nucleotides read TGTGCCAGCAATTTCCGCCGGGACAGGCGCGGGGAGCTGTTTTTT. Its protein product is CASNFRRDRRGELFF. The V and J genes are TRBV12-3 or TRBV12-4 and TRBJ2-2, with 8 bases identical to TRBD1. The CDR3 spans 15 residues. Germline trimming cut 7 bases from V and 7 bases from J; bases unmatched to any gene: 11.

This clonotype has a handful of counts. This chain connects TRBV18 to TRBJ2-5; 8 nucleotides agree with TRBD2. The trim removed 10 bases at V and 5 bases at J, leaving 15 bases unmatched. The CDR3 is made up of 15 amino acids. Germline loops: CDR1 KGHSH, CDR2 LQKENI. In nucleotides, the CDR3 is TGTGCCACCGCCCATGGCGAAGCGGGAGATGAGACCCAGTACTTC. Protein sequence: CATAHGEAGDETQYF.

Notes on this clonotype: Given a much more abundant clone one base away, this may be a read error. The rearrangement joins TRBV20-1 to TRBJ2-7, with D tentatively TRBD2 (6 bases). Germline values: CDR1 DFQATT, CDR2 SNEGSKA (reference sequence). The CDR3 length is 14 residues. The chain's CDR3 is CSARDRRDFYERYF. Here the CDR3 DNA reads TGCAGTGCTAGAGATCGGCGGGACTTCTACGAGCGGTACTTC.

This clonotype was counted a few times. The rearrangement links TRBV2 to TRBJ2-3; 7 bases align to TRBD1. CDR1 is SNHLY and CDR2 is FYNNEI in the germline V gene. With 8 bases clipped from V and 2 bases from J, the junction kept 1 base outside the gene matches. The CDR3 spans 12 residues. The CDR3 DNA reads TGTGCCAGCGACAGGGCCACAGATACGCAGTATTTT. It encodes CASDRATDTQYF.

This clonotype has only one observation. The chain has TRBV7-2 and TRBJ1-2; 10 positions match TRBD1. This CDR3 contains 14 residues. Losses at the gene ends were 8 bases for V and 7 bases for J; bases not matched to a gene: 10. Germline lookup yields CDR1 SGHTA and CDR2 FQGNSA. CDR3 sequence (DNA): TGTGCCAGCGAAGGGACAGGGGATATGGGTGGCTACACCTTC. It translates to CASEGTGDMGGYTF.

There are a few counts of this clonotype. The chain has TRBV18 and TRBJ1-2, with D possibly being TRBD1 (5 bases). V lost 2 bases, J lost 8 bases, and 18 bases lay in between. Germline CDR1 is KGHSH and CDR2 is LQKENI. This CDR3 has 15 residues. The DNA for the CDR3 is TGTGCCAGCTCACCAGAGGGGTGGGTTGTCAGCGGCTACACCTTC. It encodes CASSPEGWVVSGYTF.